This entry is about one T cell receptor beta chain. Trimming took off 3 bases at V and 2 bases at J, with 10 bases between the two ends. Looked up from germline, CDR1 is SEHNR and CDR2 is FQNEAQ (reference sequence). The CDR3 is 14 residues long. This specimen comes from a study of shared clonotypes between healthy human individuals. Overall study context: Contributing individuals were a couple of females and three males aged 18 to 49.

At deep level, the assay was performed. Repertoires were generated with immunoSEQ multiplex PCR, while TCRdb's copy carries only in-frame clones and drops some. Counted here are about 2.3 million clones, about 92% occurring once; the ten biggest clones make up under 0.45%. The clonotype comes from a man aged 18 to 29 in good health. Some clones in this sample may be carry-over from other donors' samples. This chain uses TRBV7-9 with TRBJ2-5; unclear D gene. What was sequenced was naive CD4+ T cells from PBMCs. Subset specified: CD45RA+ positively selected. This CDR3 is CASSFPDYQETQYF. CDR3 bases: TGTGCCAGCAGCTTCCCGGATTATCAAGAGACCCAGTACTTC. Using reference TRBV7-9 and TRBJ2-5 for the parts outside the CDR3, the full variable domain is DTGVSQNPRHKITKRGQNVTFRCDPISEHNRLYWYRQTLGQGPEFLTYFQNEAQLEKSRLLSDRFSAERPKGSFSTLEIQRTEQGDSAMYLCASSFPDYQETQYFGPGTRLLVL.